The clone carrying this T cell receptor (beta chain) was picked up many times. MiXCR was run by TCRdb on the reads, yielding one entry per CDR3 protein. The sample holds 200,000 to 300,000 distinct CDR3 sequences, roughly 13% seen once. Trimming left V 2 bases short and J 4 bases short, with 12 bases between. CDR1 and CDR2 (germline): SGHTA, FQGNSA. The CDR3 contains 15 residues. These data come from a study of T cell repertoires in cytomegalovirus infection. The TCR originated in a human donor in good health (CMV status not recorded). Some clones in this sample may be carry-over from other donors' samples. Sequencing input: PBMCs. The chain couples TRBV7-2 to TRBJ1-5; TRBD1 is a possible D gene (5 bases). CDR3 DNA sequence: TGTGCCAGCAGCTTAAACCGGGGGTTAAATCAGCCCCAGCATTTT. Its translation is CASSLNRGLNQPQHF.